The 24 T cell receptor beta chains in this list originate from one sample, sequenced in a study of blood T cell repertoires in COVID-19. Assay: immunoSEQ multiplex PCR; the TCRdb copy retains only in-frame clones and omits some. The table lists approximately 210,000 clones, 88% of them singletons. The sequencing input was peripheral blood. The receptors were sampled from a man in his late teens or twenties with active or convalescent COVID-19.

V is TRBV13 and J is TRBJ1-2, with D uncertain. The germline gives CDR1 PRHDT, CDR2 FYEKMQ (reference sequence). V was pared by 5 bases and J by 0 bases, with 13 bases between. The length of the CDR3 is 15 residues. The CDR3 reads CASSPDGISNYGYTF. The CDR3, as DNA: TGTGCCAGCAGCCCCGACGGGATTTCTAACTATGGCTACACCTTC.

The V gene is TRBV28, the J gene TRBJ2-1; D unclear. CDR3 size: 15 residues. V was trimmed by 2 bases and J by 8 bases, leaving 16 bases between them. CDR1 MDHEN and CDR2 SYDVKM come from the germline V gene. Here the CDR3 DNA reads TGTGCCAGCAGTTTAAATCAAAATACTTATCATGAGCAGTTCTTC. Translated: CASSLNQNTYHEQFF.

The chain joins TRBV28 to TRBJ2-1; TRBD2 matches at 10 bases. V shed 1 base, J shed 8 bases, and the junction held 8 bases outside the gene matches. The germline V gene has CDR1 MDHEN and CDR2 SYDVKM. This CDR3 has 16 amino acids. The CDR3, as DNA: TGTGCCAGCAGTTTATCGGGCCTAGCGGGAGCCGATGAGCAGTTCTTC. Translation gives CASSLSGLAGADEQFF.

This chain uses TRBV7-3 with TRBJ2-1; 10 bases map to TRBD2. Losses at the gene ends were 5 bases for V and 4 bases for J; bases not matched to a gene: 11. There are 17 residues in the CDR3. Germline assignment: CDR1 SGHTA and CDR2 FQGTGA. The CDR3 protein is CASSPHAGTSAYNEQFF. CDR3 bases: TGTGCCAGCAGCCCCCATGCCGGGACTAGCGCTTACAATGAGCAGTTCTTC.

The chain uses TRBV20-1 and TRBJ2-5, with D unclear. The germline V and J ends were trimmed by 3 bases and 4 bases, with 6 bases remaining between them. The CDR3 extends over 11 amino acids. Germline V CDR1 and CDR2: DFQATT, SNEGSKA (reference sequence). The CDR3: CSARGPETQYF. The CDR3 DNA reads TGCAGTGCTAGGGGCCCAGAGACCCAGTACTTC.

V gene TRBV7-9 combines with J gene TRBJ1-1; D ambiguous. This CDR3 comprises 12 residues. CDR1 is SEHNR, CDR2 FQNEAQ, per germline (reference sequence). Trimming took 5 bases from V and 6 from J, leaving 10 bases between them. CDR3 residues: CASSEGTSEAFF. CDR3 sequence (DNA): TGTGCCAGCAGCGAGGGTACGTCTGAAGCTTTCTTT.

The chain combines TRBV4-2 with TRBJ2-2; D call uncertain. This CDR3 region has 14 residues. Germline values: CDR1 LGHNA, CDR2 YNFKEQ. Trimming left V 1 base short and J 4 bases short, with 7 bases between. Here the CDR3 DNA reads TGTGCCAGCAGCCAAGTCCGCGGCACCGGGGAGCTGTTTTTT. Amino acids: CASSQVRGTGELFF.

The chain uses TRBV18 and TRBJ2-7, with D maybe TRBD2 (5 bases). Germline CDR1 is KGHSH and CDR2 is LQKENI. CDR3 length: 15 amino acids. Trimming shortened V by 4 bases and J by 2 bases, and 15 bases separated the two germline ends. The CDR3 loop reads CASSRIWAGTYEQYF. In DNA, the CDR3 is TGTGCCAGCTCACGCATATGGGCGGGTACCTACGAGCAGTACTTC.

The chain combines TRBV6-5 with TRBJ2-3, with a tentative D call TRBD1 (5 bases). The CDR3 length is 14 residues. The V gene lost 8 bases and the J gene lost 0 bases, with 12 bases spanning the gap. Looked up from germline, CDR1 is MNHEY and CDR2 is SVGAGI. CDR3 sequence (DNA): TGTGCCAGCCGGTTAGGGGCAAGCACAGATACGCAGTATTTT. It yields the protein CASRLGASTDTQYF.

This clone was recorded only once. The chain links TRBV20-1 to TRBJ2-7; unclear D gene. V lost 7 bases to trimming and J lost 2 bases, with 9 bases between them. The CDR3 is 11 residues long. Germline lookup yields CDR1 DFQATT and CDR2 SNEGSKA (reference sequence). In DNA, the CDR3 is TGCAGTGTCCCGAGCCCCTACGAGCAGTACTTC. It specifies CSVPSPYEQYF.

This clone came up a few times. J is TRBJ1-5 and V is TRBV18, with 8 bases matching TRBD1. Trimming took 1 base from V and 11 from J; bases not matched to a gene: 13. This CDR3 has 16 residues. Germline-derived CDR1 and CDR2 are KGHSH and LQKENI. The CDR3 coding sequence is TGTGCCAGCTCACCACTGGCTGAGACAGGGGTGATGGCCCAGCATTTT. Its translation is CASSPLAETGVMAQHF.

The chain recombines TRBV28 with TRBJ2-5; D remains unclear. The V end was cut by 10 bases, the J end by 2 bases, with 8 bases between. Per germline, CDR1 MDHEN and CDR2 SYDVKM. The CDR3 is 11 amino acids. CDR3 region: CATGDQETQYF. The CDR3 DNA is TGTGCCACTGGAGATCAAGAGACCCAGTACTTC. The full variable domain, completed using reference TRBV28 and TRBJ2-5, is DVKVTQSSRYLVKRTGEKVFLECVQDMDHENMFWYRQDPGLGLRLIYFSYDVKMKEKGDIPEGYSVSREKKERFSLILESASTNQTSMYLCATGDQETQYFGPGTRLLVL.

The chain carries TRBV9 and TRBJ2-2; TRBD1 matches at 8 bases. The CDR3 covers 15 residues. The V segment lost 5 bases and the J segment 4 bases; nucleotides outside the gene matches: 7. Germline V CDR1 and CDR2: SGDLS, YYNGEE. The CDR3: CASRGTGGTTGELFF. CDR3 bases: TGTGCCAGCAGAGGGACAGGCGGAACCACCGGGGAGCTGTTTTTT.

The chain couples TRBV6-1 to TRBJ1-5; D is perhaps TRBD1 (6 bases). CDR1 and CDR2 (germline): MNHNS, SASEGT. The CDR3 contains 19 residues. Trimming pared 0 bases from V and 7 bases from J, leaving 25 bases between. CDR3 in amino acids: CASSEALRGFDRLKQPQHF. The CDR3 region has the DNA TGTGCCAGCAGTGAAGCGCTTAGGGGTTTTGACAGGCTCAAGCAGCCCCAGCATTTT.

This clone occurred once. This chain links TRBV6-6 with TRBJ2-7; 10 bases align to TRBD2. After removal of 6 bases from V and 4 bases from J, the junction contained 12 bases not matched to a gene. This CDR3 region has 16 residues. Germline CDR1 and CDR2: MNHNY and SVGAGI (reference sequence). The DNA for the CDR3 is TGTGCCAGCAGGAAAATAAAGCGGGAGGGCCGTTACGAGCAGTACTTC. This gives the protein CASRKIKREGRYEQYF.

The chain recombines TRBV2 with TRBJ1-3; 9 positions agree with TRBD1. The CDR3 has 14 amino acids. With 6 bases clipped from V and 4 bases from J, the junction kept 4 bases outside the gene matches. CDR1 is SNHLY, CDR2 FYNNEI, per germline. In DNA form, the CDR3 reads TGTGCCAGCAGAAGCACAGGGGGCGGAAACACCATATATTTT. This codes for CASRSTGGGNTIYF. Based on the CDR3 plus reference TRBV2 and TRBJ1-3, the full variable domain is EPEVTQTPSHQVTQMGQEVILRCVPISNHLYFYWYRQILGQKVEFLVSFYNNEISEKSEIFDDQFSVERPDGSNFTLKIRSTKLEDSAMYFCASRSTGGGNTIYFGEGSWLTVV.

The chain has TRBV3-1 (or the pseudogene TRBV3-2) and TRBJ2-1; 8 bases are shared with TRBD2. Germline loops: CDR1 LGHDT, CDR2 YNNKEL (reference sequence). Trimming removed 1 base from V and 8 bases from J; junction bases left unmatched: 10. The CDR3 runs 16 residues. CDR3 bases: TGTGCCAGCAGCCAAGTGGGTCAGCGGGGGAGGGATGAGCAGTTCTTC. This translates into CASSQVGQRGRDEQFF.

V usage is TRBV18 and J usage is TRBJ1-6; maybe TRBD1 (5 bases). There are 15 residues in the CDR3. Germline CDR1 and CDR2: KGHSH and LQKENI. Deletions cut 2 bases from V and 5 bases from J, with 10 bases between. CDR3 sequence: CASSPGRADNSPLHF. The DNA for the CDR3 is TGTGCCAGCTCACCAGGCAGGGCGGATAATTCACCCCTCCACTTT.

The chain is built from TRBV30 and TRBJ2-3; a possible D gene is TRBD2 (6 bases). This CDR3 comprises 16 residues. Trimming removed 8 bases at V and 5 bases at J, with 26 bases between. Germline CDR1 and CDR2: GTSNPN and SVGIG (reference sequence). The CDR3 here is CAGNLLAVPAGDTQYF. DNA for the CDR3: TGTGCCGGGAATCTCCTCGCGGTCCCAGCGGGAGATACGCAGTATTTT.

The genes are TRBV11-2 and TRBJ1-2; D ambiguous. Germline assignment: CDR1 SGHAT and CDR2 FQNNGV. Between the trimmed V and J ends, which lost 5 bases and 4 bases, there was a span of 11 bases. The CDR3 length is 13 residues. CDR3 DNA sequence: TGTGCCAGCAGCCTCGGACTGATCTATGGCTACACCTTC. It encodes CASSLGLIYGYTF.

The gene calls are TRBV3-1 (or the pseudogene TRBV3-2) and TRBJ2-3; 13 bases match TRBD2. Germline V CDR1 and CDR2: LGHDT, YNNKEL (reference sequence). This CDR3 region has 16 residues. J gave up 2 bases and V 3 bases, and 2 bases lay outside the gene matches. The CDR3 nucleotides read TGTGCCAGCAGCCAGGGACTAGCGGGAAACACAGATACGCAGTATTTT. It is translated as CASSQGLAGNTDTQYF.

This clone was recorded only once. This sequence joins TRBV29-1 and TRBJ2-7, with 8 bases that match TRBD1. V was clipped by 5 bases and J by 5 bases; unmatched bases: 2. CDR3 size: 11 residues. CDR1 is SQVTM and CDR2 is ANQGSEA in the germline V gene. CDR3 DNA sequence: TGCAGCGTTCGACAGGGGAACGAGCAGTACTTC. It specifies CSVRQGNEQYF.

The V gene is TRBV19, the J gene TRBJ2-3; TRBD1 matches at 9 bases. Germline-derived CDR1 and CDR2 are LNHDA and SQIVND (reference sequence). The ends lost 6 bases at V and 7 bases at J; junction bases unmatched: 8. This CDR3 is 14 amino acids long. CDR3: CASSLTGGGYTQYF. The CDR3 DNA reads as TGTGCCAGTAGCCTTACAGGGGGCGGTTATACGCAGTATTTT. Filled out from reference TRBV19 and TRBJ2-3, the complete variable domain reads DGGITQSPKYLFRKEGQNVTLSCEQNLNHDAMYWYRQDPGQGLRLIYYSQIVNDFQKGDIAEGYSVSREKKESFPLTVTSAQKNPTAFYLCASSLTGGGYTQYFGPGTRLTVL.

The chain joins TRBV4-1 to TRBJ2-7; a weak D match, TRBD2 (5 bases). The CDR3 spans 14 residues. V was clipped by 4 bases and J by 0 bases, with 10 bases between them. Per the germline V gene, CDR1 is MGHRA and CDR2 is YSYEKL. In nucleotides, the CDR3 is TGCGCCAGCAGCCTAACAACTAGCTCCTACGAGCAGTACTTC. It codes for CASSLTTSSYEQYF.